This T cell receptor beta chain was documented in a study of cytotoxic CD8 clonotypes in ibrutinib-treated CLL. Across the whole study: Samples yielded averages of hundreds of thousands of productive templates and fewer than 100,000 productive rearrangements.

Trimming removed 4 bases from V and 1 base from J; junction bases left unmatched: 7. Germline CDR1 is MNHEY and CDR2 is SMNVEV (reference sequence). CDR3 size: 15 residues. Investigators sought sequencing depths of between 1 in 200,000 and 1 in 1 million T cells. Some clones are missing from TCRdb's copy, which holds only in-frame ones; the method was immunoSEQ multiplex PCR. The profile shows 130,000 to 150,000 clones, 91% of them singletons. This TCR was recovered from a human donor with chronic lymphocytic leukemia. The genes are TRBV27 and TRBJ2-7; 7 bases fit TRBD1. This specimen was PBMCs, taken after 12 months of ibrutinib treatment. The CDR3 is CASSSRAGGSYEQYF. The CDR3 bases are TGTGCCAGCAGTTCCCGGGCAGGGGGATCCTACGAGCAGTACTTC.